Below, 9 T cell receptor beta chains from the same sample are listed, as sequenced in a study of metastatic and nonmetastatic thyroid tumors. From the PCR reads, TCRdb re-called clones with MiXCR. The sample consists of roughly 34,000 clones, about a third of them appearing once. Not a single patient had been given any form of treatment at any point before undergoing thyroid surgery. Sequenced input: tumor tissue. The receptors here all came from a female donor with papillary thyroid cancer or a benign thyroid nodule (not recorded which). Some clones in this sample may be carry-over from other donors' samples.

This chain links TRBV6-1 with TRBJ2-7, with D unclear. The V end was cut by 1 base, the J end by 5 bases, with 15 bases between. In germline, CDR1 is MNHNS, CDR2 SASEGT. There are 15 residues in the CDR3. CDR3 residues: CASSEGPVPVDEQYF. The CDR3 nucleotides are TGTGCCAGCAGTGAAGGGCCAGTTCCCGTGGACGAGCAGTACTTC.

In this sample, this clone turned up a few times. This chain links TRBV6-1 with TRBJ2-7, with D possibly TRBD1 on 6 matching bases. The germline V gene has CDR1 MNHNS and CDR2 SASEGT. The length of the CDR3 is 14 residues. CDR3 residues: CAVKRGKEAYEQYF. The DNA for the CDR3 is TGTGCTGTGAAAAGGGGGAAGGAAGCCTACGAGCAGTACTTC.

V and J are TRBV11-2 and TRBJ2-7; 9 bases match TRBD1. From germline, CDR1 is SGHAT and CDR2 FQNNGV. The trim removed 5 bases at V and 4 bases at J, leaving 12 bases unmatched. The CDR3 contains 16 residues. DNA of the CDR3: TGTGCCAGCAGCCAAAAACCGGGACAGGGCTATTACGAGCAGTACTTC. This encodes CASSQKPGQGYYEQYF. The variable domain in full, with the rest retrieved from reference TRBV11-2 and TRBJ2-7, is EAGVAQSPRYKIIEKRQSVAFWCNPISGHATLYWYQQILGQGPKLLIQFQNNGVVDDSQLPKDRFSAERLKGVDSTLKIQPAKLEDSAVYLCASSQKPGQGYYEQYFGPGTRLTVT.

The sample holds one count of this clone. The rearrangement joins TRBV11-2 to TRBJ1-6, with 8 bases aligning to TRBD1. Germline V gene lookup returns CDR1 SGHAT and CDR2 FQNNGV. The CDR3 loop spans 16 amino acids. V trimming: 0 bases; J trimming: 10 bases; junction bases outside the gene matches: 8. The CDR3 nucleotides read TGTGCCAGCAGCTTAGACCCCGACAGGGGAAGGTCACCCCTCCACTTT. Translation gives CASSLDPDRGRSPLHF.

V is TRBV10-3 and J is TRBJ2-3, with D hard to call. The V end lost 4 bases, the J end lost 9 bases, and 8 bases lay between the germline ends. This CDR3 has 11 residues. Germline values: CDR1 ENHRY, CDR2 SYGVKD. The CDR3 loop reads CAISGYGTQYF. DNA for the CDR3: TGTGCCATCAGTGGGTACGGGACGCAGTATTTT.

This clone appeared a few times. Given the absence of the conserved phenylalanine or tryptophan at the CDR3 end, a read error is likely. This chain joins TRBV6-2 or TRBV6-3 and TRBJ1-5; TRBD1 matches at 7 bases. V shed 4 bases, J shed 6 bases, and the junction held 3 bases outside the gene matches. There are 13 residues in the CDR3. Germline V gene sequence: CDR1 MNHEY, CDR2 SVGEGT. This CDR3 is CASSSQGTQPQHV. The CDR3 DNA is TGTGCCAGCAGTTCACAGGGGACTCAGCCCCAGCATGTT.

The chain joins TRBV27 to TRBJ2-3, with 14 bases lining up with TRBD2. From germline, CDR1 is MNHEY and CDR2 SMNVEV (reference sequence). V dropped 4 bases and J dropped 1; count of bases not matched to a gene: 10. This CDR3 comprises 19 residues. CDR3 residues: CASSSGLAGVVLGTDTQYF. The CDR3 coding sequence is TGTGCCAGCAGTTCGGGACTAGCGGGAGTAGTGTTGGGCACAGATACGCAGTATTTT.

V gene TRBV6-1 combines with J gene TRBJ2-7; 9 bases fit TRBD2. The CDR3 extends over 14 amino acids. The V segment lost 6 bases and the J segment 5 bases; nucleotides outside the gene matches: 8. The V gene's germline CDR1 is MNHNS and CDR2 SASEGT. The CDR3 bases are TGTGCCAGCAGACTGAGCGGGAGGAGCGACGAGCAGTACTTC. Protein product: CASRLSGRSDEQYF.

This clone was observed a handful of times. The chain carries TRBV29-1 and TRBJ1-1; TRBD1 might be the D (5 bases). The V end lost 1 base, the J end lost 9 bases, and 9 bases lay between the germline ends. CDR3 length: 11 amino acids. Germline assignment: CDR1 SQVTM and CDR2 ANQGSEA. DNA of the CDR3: TGCAGCGTTGAAGTGAACAGGCAAGCTTTCTTT. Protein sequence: CSVEVNRQAFF.